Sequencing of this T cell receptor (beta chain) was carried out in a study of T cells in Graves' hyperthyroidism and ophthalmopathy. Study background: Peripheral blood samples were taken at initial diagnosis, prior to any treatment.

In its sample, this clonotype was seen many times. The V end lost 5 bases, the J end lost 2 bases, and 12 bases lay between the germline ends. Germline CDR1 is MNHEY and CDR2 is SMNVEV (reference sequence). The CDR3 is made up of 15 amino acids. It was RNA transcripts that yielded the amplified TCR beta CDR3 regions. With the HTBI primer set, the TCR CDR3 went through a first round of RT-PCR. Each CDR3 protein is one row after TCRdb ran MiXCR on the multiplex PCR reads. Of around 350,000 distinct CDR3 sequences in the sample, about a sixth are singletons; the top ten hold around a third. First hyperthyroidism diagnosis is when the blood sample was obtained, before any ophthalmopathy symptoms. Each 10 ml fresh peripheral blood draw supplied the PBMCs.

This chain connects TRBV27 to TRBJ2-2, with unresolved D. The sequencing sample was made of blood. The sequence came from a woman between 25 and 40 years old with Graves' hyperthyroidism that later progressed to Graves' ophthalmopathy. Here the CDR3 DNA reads TGTGCCAGCAGTCCTCCACCTTATAACACCGGGGAGCTGTTTTTT. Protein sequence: CASSPPPYNTGELFF.